This passage covers 19 T cell receptor beta chains from one sample sequenced in a study of beta chain features in type 1 diabetes. Isolated RNA was reverse transcribed in full, so expressed TCRB transcripts were sequenced. Measured with immunoSEQ multiplex PCR; TCRdb has only the in-frame clones, and not every one. The table records some 230,000 clones, more than 9% of them present only once. Sequencing was done on a sample of naive CD4+ T cells from blood. These TCRs come from a woman between 18 and 29 years old in good health.

This rearrangement joins TRBV5-4 to TRBJ1-6, with 8 positions matching TRBD1. The V segment lost 4 bases and the J segment 0 bases; nucleotides outside the gene matches: 6. The germline V gene has CDR1 SGHNT and CDR2 YYREEE (reference sequence). The CDR3 has 17 amino acids. Here the CDR3 reads CASSTGQGSSYNSPLHF. As DNA, the CDR3 is TGTGCCAGCAGCACTGGACAGGGCAGCTCCTATAATTCACCCCTCCACTTT.

The rearrangement uses TRBV27 and TRBJ2-1, with TRBD2 as a possible D gene (5 bases). This CDR3 has 16 amino acids. Germline CDR1 is MNHEY and CDR2 is SMNVEV (reference sequence). V was trimmed by 7 bases and J by 7 bases, leaving 23 bases between them. CDR3 sequence (DNA): TGTGCCAGCATCCAAGTGGGGAGTGTGAATAAGAATGAGCAGTTCTTC. The encoded protein is CASIQVGSVNKNEQFF.

This clone has a handful of counts. This chain joins TRBV5-1 and TRBJ2-3, with D possibly being TRBD2 (5 bases). Germline loops: CDR1 SGHRS, CDR2 YFSETQ. The length of the CDR3 is 13 residues. V lost 0 bases and J 5 bases, leaving 7 bases between the germline ends. The CDR3 loop reads CASSLGAGDTQYF. The CDR3 coding sequence is TGCGCCAGCAGCTTGGGGGCGGGAGATACGCAGTATTTT.

This clone appeared a few times. The chain combines TRBV30 with TRBJ2-2; the D is unclear. Germline CDR1 GTSNPN, CDR2 SVGIG (reference sequence). With 7 bases removed from V and 6 bases from J, the gap between germline ends came to 6 bases. This CDR3 has 10 residues. The DNA for the CDR3 is TGTGCCTACAGTTCCGGGGAGCTGTTTTTT. Amino acid sequence: CAYSSGELFF.

This clone was picked up a small number of times. The chain has TRBV28 and TRBJ2-7; 8 bases agree with TRBD2. Trimming at V came to 5 bases and at J to 1 base, leaving 4 bases not matched to a gene. The germline CDR1 and CDR2 sequences are MDHEN and SYDVKM. This CDR3 contains 14 residues. CDR3 sequence reads: CASSTGTRSYEQYF. CDR3 DNA sequence: TGTGCCAGCAGTACCGGGACTAGATCCTACGAGCAGTACTTC.

There are a few counts of this clone. The chain employs TRBV19 and TRBJ1-5, with D perhaps matching TRBD1 (5 bases). This CDR3 region has 15 residues. Trimming took 7 bases from V and 1 from J, leaving 14 bases between them. CDR1 is LNHDA, CDR2 SQIVND, per germline (reference sequence). The CDR3 bases are TGTGCCAGTAAAGTATGGGGGGACAGCAATCAGCCCCAGCATTTT. The encoded protein is CASKVWGDSNQPQHF.

This clone was counted only a few times. The V and J genes are TRBV7-9 and TRBJ1-4; 9 positions agree with TRBD1. V dropped 3 bases and J dropped 8; count of bases not matched to a gene: 4. Looked up from germline, CDR1 is SEHNR and CDR2 is FQNEAQ (reference sequence). The CDR3 has 14 residues. CDR3 DNA sequence: TGTGCCAGCAGCTTTACAGGGGGCCAAGAAAAACTGTTTTTT. Encoded protein: CASSFTGGQEKLFF.

The chain employs TRBV6-1 and TRBJ1-5; the match to TRBD1 covers 10 bases. The CDR3 is 16 residues long. CDR1 and CDR2 from the germline V gene are MNHNS and SASEGT. Trimming removed 2 bases from V and 5 bases from J; junction bases left unmatched: 6. CDR3 protein: CASSEPLTGGDQPQHF. Here the CDR3 DNA reads TGTGCCAGCAGTGAACCTTTGACAGGGGGCGATCAGCCCCAGCATTTT.

This clone was seen only a few times. The J gene is TRBJ2-7, the V gene TRBV18; the D gene is possibly TRBD1 (6 bases). Germline loops: CDR1 KGHSH, CDR2 LQKENI. Trimming left V 2 bases short and J 0 bases short, with 17 bases between. CDR3 size: 17 residues. CDR3 protein: CASSPIRGQISSYEQYF. DNA for the CDR3: TGTGCCAGCTCACCAATACGTGGACAGATTAGCTCCTACGAGCAGTACTTC. The full variable domain, completed using reference TRBV18 and TRBJ2-7, is NAGVMQNPRHLVRRRGQEARLRCSPMKGHSHVYWYRQLPEEGLKFMVYLQKENIIDESGMPKERFSAEFPKEGPSILRIQQVVRGDSAAYFCASSPIRGQISSYEQYFGPGTRLTVT.

This clone has just a few counts. The V call is TRBV2, the J call TRBJ1-2, with a weak D call TRBD1 (6 bases). The CDR3 length is 13 residues. V gave up 6 bases and J gave up 3 bases, with 11 bases separating them. Germline CDR1 SNHLY, CDR2 FYNNEI. Here the CDR3 DNA reads TGTGCCAGCAGATCGGCAGGGGACTATGGCTACACCTTC. This gives the protein CASRSAGDYGYTF.

This clone appeared a few times. This sequence joins TRBV4-1 and TRBJ1-6, with 7 bases lining up with TRBD1. From germline, CDR1 is MGHRA and CDR2 YSYEKL. With V trimmed by 1 base and J by 6 bases, 9 bases remained unmatched. This CDR3 contains 17 residues. In DNA, the CDR3 is TGCGCCAGCAGCCAAGTTATTATCCGGGACAGTAATTCACCCCTCCACTTT. It codes for CASSQVIIRDSNSPLHF.

The J gene is TRBJ2-7, the V gene TRBV27; 7 bases line up with TRBD1. V shed 6 bases, J shed 4 bases, and the junction held 12 bases outside the gene matches. Germline CDR1 is MNHEY and CDR2 is SMNVEV (reference sequence). CDR3 size: 15 residues. CDR3 loop: CASSLNRGHPYEQYF. DNA of the CDR3: TGTGCCAGCAGCCTAAACAGGGGACACCCTTACGAGCAGTACTTC.

In this sample, this clone turned up a few times. The rearrangement links TRBV5-1 to TRBJ1-1, with TRBD1 matching 7 bases. V was pared by 3 bases and J by 0 bases, with 5 bases of the junction left unmatched. Looked up from germline, CDR1 is SGHRS and CDR2 is YFSETQ. CDR3 length equals 15 residues. The DNA for the CDR3 is TGCGCCAGCAGCTCGGGACAGCTGATGAACACTGAAGCTTTCTTT. Encoded protein: CASSSGQLMNTEAFF.

This clone was picked up a small number of times. The chain carries TRBV19 and TRBJ1-2; 9 positions match TRBD1. The CDR3 covers 15 residues. V shed 0 bases, J shed 9 bases, and the junction held 8 bases outside the gene matches. CDR1 is LNHDA and CDR2 is SQIVND in the germline V gene (reference sequence). CDR3 DNA sequence: TGTGCCAGTAGTATAGATCCCGGGACAGGGCTGCGCTACACCTTC. It encodes CASSIDPGTGLRYTF.

The sample holds a few counts of this clone. The V gene is TRBV29-1, the J gene TRBJ2-1; 15 bases fit TRBD2. The CDR3 consists of 17 residues. Germline V gene sequence: CDR1 SQVTM, CDR2 ANQGSEA. The CDR3 loop is CRPPGLAGGPSYNEQFF. The CDR3 DNA is TGCAGGCCTCCCGGACTAGCGGGAGGGCCCTCCTACAATGAGCAGTTCTTC.

V is TRBV12-5 and J is TRBJ1-1, with 7 bases lining up with TRBD1. Germline-derived CDR1 and CDR2 are LGHNT and FRNRAP. V lost 5 bases, J lost 10 bases, and 16 bases stayed unmatched. This CDR3 has 15 residues. CDR3 loop: CASGEPIGTVNAAFF. Here the CDR3 DNA reads TGTGCTAGTGGTGAGCCCATCGGGACAGTCAATGCAGCTTTCTTT.

The genes are TRBV27 and TRBJ2-5, with 13 bases lining up with TRBD2. Trimming cost V 5 bases and J 5 bases; bases outside gene matches: 20. CDR3 length: 20 amino acids. Germline values: CDR1 MNHEY, CDR2 SMNVEV (reference sequence). CDR3 DNA sequence: TGTGCCAGCAGTACTTTTCTACGGACTAGCGGGAGAGCGGGGGGGGAGACCCAGTACTTC. Protein sequence: CASSTFLRTSGRAGGETQYF.

This rearrangement joins TRBV5-1 to TRBJ2-3, with 7 bases lining up with TRBD2. Trimming at V came to 3 bases and at J to 6 bases, leaving 7 bases not matched to a gene. The CDR3 length is 14 residues. From germline, CDR1 is SGHRS and CDR2 YFSETQ. The CDR3 DNA reads as TGCGCCAGCAGCTCCCCCGGGGAGGGGGATACGCAGTATTTT. It codes for CASSSPGEGDTQYF.

This clone showed up many times. This sequence joins TRBV7-9 and TRBJ2-3, with unresolved D. The V end lost 5 bases, the J end lost 2 bases, and 11 bases lay between the germline ends. Germline V gives CDR1 SEHNR, CDR2 FQNEAQ (reference sequence). This CDR3 has 14 amino acids. CDR3 sequence reads: CASSVSDSTDTQYF. CDR3 nucleotide sequence: TGTGCCAGCAGCGTAAGCGACTCCACAGATACGCAGTATTTT.